These T cell receptor beta chains were read from a single sample in a study of OX40 agonist ivuxolimab in advanced cancers. Profiled with immunoSEQ multiplex PCR; TCRdb holds only in-frame clones, not every one. The sample lists about 54,000 clones; 80% were seen once. The material sequenced was CD4+ or CD8+ T cells sorted from blood, taken in a trial of the OX40 agonist ivuxolimab. These receptors originate from an adult with an advanced solid tumor such as melanoma, head and neck, liver or kidney cancer. Each CDR3 is given with its conserved first and last residue. A D gene is named only where the DNA matches it firmly. Clone size, where shown, is once, few, many, or a class for clones that have expanded.

clone size: .; V gene: TRBV2; D gene: .; J gene: TRBJ1-1; CDR3 protein: CASSKGAPENTEAFF; CDR3 DNA: TGTGCCAGCAGCAAAGGGGCCCCAGAGAACACTGAAGCTTTCTTT
clone size: .; V gene: TRBV7-6; D gene: TRBD1; J gene: TRBJ2-1; CDR3 protein: CASSLGQGTYNEQFF; CDR3 DNA: TGTGCCAGCAGCTTAGGACAGGGCACCTACAATGAGCAGTTCTTC
clone size: .; V gene: TRBV7-8; D gene: .; J gene: TRBJ1-6; CDR3 protein: CASSLVSQGGSPLHF; CDR3 DNA: TGTGCCAGCAGCTTAGTGTCTCAGGGAGGTTCACCCCTCCACTTT
clone size: .; V gene: TRBV6-1; D gene: .; J gene: TRBJ2-7; CDR3 protein: CASSESLVRAGRSYEQYF; CDR3 DNA: TGTGCCAGCAGTGAATCGCTAGTTAGGGCAGGGCGATCCTACGAGCAGTACTTC
clone size: few; V gene: TRBV2; D gene: .; J gene: TRBJ2-3; CDR3 protein: CASSEAFMGTDTQYF; CDR3 DNA: TGTGCCAGCAGTGAAGCATTCATGGGCACAGATACGCAGTATTTT
clone size: once; V gene: TRBV9; D gene: .; J gene: TRBJ2-3; CDR3 protein: CASSQRGAPTDTQYF; CDR3 DNA: TGTGCCAGCAGCCAACGGGGGGCCCCCACAGATACGCAGTATTTT
clone size: once; V gene: TRBV25-1; D gene: .; J gene: TRBJ1-2; CDR3 protein: CASSDQGNYGYTF; CDR3 DNA: TGTGCCAGCAGTGACCAAGGGAACTATGGCTACACCTTC
clone size: .; V gene: TRBV6-5; D gene: .; J gene: TRBJ1-6; CDR3 protein: CASSPGPGRSPLHF; CDR3 DNA: TGTGCCAGCAGTCCGGGACCTGGGCGGTCACCCCTCCACTTT
clone size: .; V gene: TRBV27; D gene: .; J gene: TRBJ2-7; CDR3 protein: CASSLRRQGTYYEQYF; CDR3 DNA: TGTGCCAGCAGTTTAAGGAGGCAGGGGACCTACTACGAGCAGTACTTC
clone size: .; V gene: TRBV11-3; D gene: TRBD2; J gene: TRBJ2-3; CDR3 protein: CASSSGELAGVSTDTQYF; CDR3 DNA: TGTGCCAGCAGCTCCGGAGAGTTAGCGGGGGTGAGCACAGATACGCAGTATTTT
clone size: .; V gene: TRBV7-2; D gene: TRBD2; J gene: TRBJ2-2; CDR3 protein: CASSFSGVNTGELFF; CDR3 DNA: TGTGCCAGCAGCTTTAGCGGGGTCAACACCGGGGAGCTGTTTTTT
clone size: few; V gene: TRBV19; D gene: .; J gene: TRBJ1-2; CDR3 protein: CASSLANYGYTF; CDR3 DNA: TGTGCCAGTAGTCTGGCCAACTATGGCTACACCTTC
clone size: .; V gene: TRBV9; D gene: .; J gene: TRBJ2-2; CDR3 protein: CASSVETVSPGELFF; CDR3 DNA: TGTGCCAGCAGCGTAGAGACAGTGTCACCCGGGGAGCTGTTTTTT
clone size: .; V gene: TRBV29-1; D gene: .; J gene: TRBJ2-1; CDR3 protein: CSVRTYEQFF; CDR3 DNA: TGCAGCGTGAGGACATATGAGCAGTTCTTC
clone size: .; V gene: TRBV20-1; D gene: .; J gene: TRBJ1-5; CDR3 protein: CRGSPGPPQHF; CDR3 DNA: TGCAGGGGGTCGCCCGGGCCGCCCCAGCATTTT
clone size: .; V gene: TRBV11-2; D gene: TRBD1; J gene: TRBJ1-5; CDR3 protein: CASSPDRGWSQPQHF; CDR3 DNA: TGTGCCAGCAGCCCCGACAGGGGATGGAGTCAGCCCCAGCATTTT
clone size: .; V gene: TRBV7-9; D gene: .; J gene: TRBJ1-4; CDR3 protein: CASSLEEVVRTNEKLFF; CDR3 DNA: TGTGCCAGCAGCTTAGAGGAGGTGGTGCGAACTAATGAAAAACTGTTTTTT
clone size: .; V gene: TRBV5-1; D gene: TRBD1; J gene: TRBJ2-5; CDR3 protein: CASSRDSYQETQYF; CDR3 DNA: TGCGCCAGCAGCCGGGACAGCTACCAAGAGACCCAGTACTTC
clone size: .; V gene: TRBV6-5; D gene: TRBD1; J gene: TRBJ1-1; CDR3 protein: CASSYTQRQGGFEAFF; CDR3 DNA: TGTGCCAGCAGTTACACCCAAAGACAGGGAGGTTTTGAAGCTTTCTTT
clone size: .; V gene: TRBV5-1; D gene: TRBD2; J gene: TRBJ2-3; CDR3 protein: CASSGGLAEGTDTQYF; CDR3 DNA: TGCGCCAGCAGCGGGGGACTAGCCGAGGGCACAGATACGCAGTATTTT